This TCR beta chain was identified in a study of blood T cell repertoires in COVID-19. CDR3 length: 14 amino acids. Germline V CDR1 and CDR2: SQVTM, ANQGSEA. J gave up 3 bases and V 6 bases, and 11 bases lay outside the gene matches. The repertoire was sequenced with immunoSEQ multiplex PCR; TCRdb's copy has only in-frame clones and lacks some. This sample carries about 110,000 clones, 88% of them seen once, and the ten largest clones take 2.4%. The source material was peripheral blood. The receptor comes from a human donor in a cohort sampled during active COVID-19. The genes are TRBV29-1 and TRBJ2-7; 7 positions match TRBD1. CDR3 sequence: CSVAAGTGDYEQYF. DNA of the CDR3: TGCAGCGTGGCAGCTGGCACAGGGGACTACGAGCAGTACTTC.